This T cell receptor beta chain is from a study of blood T cell repertoires in COVID-19. At the level of the study: From T cells, B-cell-depleted T cells, or PBMCs came the material, which was cDNA or gDNA.

Original handling: Scientists estimated how many nucleated cells there were by amplifying reference gene primers. Profiled with immunoSEQ multiplex PCR; TCRdb holds only in-frame clones, not every one. That table gives V, J and clone size, and the DNA gave D and trimming. The sample shows roughly 250,000 clones, approximately 86% of them seen only once. V was pared by 3 bases and J by 3 bases, with 4 bases of the junction left unmatched. Germline V gives CDR1 KGHDR, CDR2 SFDVKD. This CDR3 region has 15 residues. The chain uses TRBV24-1 and TRBJ1-5; 7 nucleotides align to TRBD1. This TCR was recovered from a woman aged 80 or over with active or convalescent COVID-19. The sample comprised peripheral blood. CDR3 sequence: CATSDNRGYNQPQHF. The CDR3, as DNA: TGTGCCACCAGTGATAACAGGGGATACAATCAGCCCCAGCATTTT.